This T cell receptor (beta chain) stems from a study of human T cells and chemical hapten exposure. As for the study in general: Patients received weekly diphenylcyclopropenone doses to the scalp throughout the approximately 24-week study.

TCRdb passed the RACE reads through MiXCR, listing each CDR3 protein once. This table has some 79,000 distinct CDR3 sequences, 10% to 12% appearing once. This clonotype was observed at least ten times. What it binds is not known. The CDR3 is made up of 14 amino acids. V gave up 3 bases and J gave up 6 bases, with 9 bases separating them. Germline CDR1 is KGHSH and CDR2 is LQKENI. Time point meaning: patch test 3, about 24 weeks after DPC sensitization. Described treatment: therapeutic diphenylcyclopropenone sensitization with weekly scalp DPC. The study extracted total RNA from unfractionated whole blood. Study conclusions and caveats: Controls formed significantly fewer large CDR3 similarity clusters than expanded TCRs did.

This specimen was whole blood, taken in connection with sensitization to the hapten diphenylcyclopropenone (DPC). This clonotype was sampled from a woman between 45 and 65 years old with alopecia areata. Some clones in this sample may be carry-over from other donors' samples. This chain joins TRBV18 and TRBJ1-6, with D tentatively TRBD1 (5 bases). This CDR3 reads CASSPATANSPLHF. The CDR3 bases are TGTGCCAGCTCACCTGCGACAGCTAATTCACCCCTCCACTTT. The complete variable domain, with remaining parts taken from reference TRBV18 and TRBJ1-6, reads NAGVMQNPRHLVRRRGQEARLRCSPMKGHSHVYWYRQLPEEGLKFMVYLQKENIIDESGMPKERFSAEFPKEGPSILRIQQVVRGDSAAYFCASSPATANSPLHFGNGTRLTVT.